This TCR beta chain was captured in a study of Ad26.COV2.S vaccination and SARS-CoV-2 variants. Clones were read by immunoSEQ multiplex PCR, and TCRdb kept only the in-frame ones, dropping some. This sample has around 300,000 clones, with about nine tenths found just once. Sample treatment: about 20 received Ad26.COV2.S at low or high dose, single or two shots; several received placebo; per-sample allocation not given. The samples were gathered on day 63 after the first injection of vaccine or placebo. CDR1 MNHEY and CDR2 SVGAGI come from the germline V gene. Unmatched junction bases numbered 5, after V lost 5 bases and J lost 8 bases. There are 12 residues in the CDR3.

This chain links TRBV6-5 with TRBJ1-2, with TRBD1 matching over 7 bases. The sequencing used peripheral blood, collected in a trial of Ad26.COV2.S vaccine versus placebo. This receptor was taken from a person between 18 and 65 years old who received the Ad26.COV2.S COVID-19 vaccine or a placebo. In DNA, the CDR3 is TGTGCCAGCAGTAGACAGGGTCGGGGCTACACCTTC. It yields the protein CASSRQGRGYTF.